The 23 T cell receptor beta chains in this list originate from one sample, sequenced in a study of technical replicates of blood from a few donors. Sequencing used immunoSEQ multiplex PCR; TCRdb keeps in-frame clones, though not all of them. The repertoire holds about 15,000 clones, with about nine tenths as singletons. Specimen: PBMCs. These receptors originate from a human donor in good health.

The chain couples TRBV30 to TRBJ2-7, with 11 bases identical to TRBD1. The CDR3 totals 14 residues. Germline CDR1 and CDR2: GTSNPN and SVGIG (reference sequence). The J segment lost 4 bases and the V segment lost 1 base, leaving 3 bases of the junction unmatched. The CDR3 DNA sequence: TGTGCCTGGAGTGGGACAGGGGGCATTTACGAGCAGTACTTC. It codes for CAWSGTGGIYEQYF.

V and J are TRBV19 and TRBJ2-7, with 7 bases aligning to TRBD1. Germline V gene lookup returns CDR1 LNHDA and CDR2 SQIVND (reference sequence). V was pared by 1 base and J by 4 bases, with 7 bases of the junction left unmatched. CDR3 length equals 15 residues. In DNA, the CDR3 is TGTGCCAGTAGTATAGGAGGGGGCCAAATGTACGAGCAGTACTTC. Its translation: CASSIGGGQMYEQYF.

CDR3 sequence (DNA): TGTGCCACCCAGCGGGGGACAGCGATTTACGAGCAGTACTTC. Protein: CATQRGTAIYEQYF. The chain employs TRBV28 and TRBJ2-7; maybe TRBD2 (8 bases). Trimming left V 10 bases short and J 4 bases short, with 20 bases between. The CDR3 contains 14 residues. The germline V gene has CDR1 MDHEN and CDR2 SYDVKM. Full variable domain (remainder filled in from reference TRBV28 and TRBJ2-7): DVKVTQSSRYLVKRTGEKVFLECVQDMDHENMFWYRQDPGLGLRLIYFSYDVKMKEKGDIPEGYSVSREKKERFSLILESASTNQTSMYLCATQRGTAIYEQYFGPGTRLTVT.

The chain is built from TRBV30 and TRBJ1-4; no reliable D call. Trimming shortened V by 0 bases and J by 6 bases, and 5 bases separated the two germline ends. The CDR3 loop spans 12 amino acids. Germline loops: CDR1 GTSNPN, CDR2 SVGIG (reference sequence). The CDR3 loop reads CAWSVLHEKLFF. For the CDR3, the DNA is TGTGCCTGGAGTGTACTACATGAAAAACTGTTTTTT.

The V and J genes are TRBV5-1 and TRBJ1-1, with 12 bases lining up with TRBD1. J lost 4 bases, V lost 4 bases, and 2 bases had no gene match. The CDR3 is 14 residues long. Germline V gene data show CDR1 as SGHRS and CDR2 as YFSETQ. The CDR3 spells CASSQGQGATEAFF. In nucleotides, the CDR3 is TGCGCCAGCAGCCAGGGACAGGGGGCCACTGAAGCTTTCTTT.

The chain links TRBV7-7 to TRBJ2-2; D is perhaps TRBD2 (6 bases). Between the trimmed V and J ends, which lost 5 bases and 2 bases, there was a span of 12 bases. The length of the CDR3 is 15 residues. Germline V gene data show CDR1 as SSHAT and CDR2 as FNYEAQ (reference sequence). In nucleotides, the CDR3 is TGTGCCAGCAGCCCTACTAGCTCCAACACCGGGGAGCTGTTTTTT. Translated: CASSPTSSNTGELFF.

J is TRBJ1-1 and V is TRBV28, with TRBD1 as a possible D gene (6 bases). CDR3 length equals 15 residues. V was cut by 6 bases and J by 1 base, with 15 bases left in between. The V gene's germline CDR1 is MDHEN and CDR2 SYDVKM. CDR3 region: CASSPAGAQNTEAFF. In nucleotides, the CDR3 is TGTGCCAGCAGCCCTGCGGGGGCCCAGAACACTGAAGCTTTCTTT.

On this clone: This sample also contains other DNA sequences that code for the same CDR3. The CDR3 DNA reads TGTGCCAGCAGCTCAGGGACAGATACGCAGTATTTT. Translated: CASSSGTDTQYF. The chain couples TRBV11-3 to TRBJ2-3; D might be TRBD1 (5 bases). This CDR3 is built from 12 residues. Germline V gene data show CDR1 as SGHNT and CDR2 as YENEEA. Trimming removed 4 bases at V and 3 bases at J, with 5 bases between.

The chain carries TRBV6-5 and TRBJ2-1; 11 bases agree with TRBD1. The germline V gene has CDR1 MNHEY and CDR2 SVGAGI. V dropped 6 bases and J dropped 7; count of bases not matched to a gene: 5. The length of the CDR3 is 14 residues. This CDR3 is CASRRGTGGNEQFF. In nucleotides, the CDR3 is TGTGCCAGCAGAAGGGGGACAGGGGGGAATGAGCAGTTCTTC.

This clone was detected only once. The chain links TRBV12-5 to TRBJ2-1, with 7 positions matching TRBD2. Germline loops: CDR1 LGHNT, CDR2 FRNRAP. V trimming: 1 base; J trimming: 8 bases; junction bases outside the gene matches: 14. The CDR3 totals 17 residues. CDR3 DNA sequence: TGTGCTAGTGGTTTGGAAGGAATTGGCGGGAGTTTAGATGAGCAGTTCTTC. Its translation: CASGLEGIGGSLDEQFF.

The V call is TRBV18, the J call TRBJ1-2; D uncertain. Trimming left V 3 bases short and J 4 bases short, with 9 bases between. The CDR3 extends over 13 amino acids. Germline loops: CDR1 KGHSH, CDR2 LQKENI. The CDR3 DNA follows: TGTGCCAGCTCACCGCGGCTGGTCTATGGCTACACCTTC. Translating gives CASSPRLVYGYTF.

The V gene is TRBV19, the J gene TRBJ2-7, with 7 nucleotides matching TRBD2. CDR3 length: 15 amino acids. With V trimmed by 1 base and J by 0 bases, 3 bases remained unmatched. Germline assignment: CDR1 LNHDA and CDR2 SQIVND (reference sequence). The chain's CDR3 is CASSIAGGFSYEQYF. The CDR3, as DNA: TGTGCCAGTAGTATAGCGGGAGGCTTCTCCTACGAGCAGTACTTC.

This chain joins TRBV9 and TRBJ2-3, with 8 bases aligning to TRBD2. V lost 4 bases, J lost 0 bases, and 10 bases stayed unmatched. This CDR3 contains 17 residues. CDR1 is SGDLS, CDR2 YYNGEE, per germline. The CDR3 bases are TGTGCCAGCAGCTTCACCCTGGCTAGCGGGAGCACAGATACGCAGTATTTT. It yields the protein CASSFTLASGSTDTQYF.

The table lists this clone with a few counts. The V call is TRBV18, the J call TRBJ1-2, with 8 bases lining up with TRBD1. Germline CDR1 reads KGHSH; CDR2 reads LQKENI. CDR3 length: 14 residues. V lost 3 bases to trimming and J lost 6 bases; unmatched junction nucleotides: 6. CDR3 nucleotide sequence: TGTGCCAGCTCACCGGCGACAGGGGCAGATGGCTACACCTTC. Its protein is CASSPATGADGYTF.

J is TRBJ2-3 and V is TRBV5-5; 7 nucleotides line up with TRBD1. The CDR3 totals 17 residues. Germline trimming cut 3 bases from V and 2 bases from J; bases unmatched to any gene: 12. Germline CDR1 reads SGHKS; CDR2 reads YYEKEE (reference sequence). Here the CDR3 DNA reads TGTGCCAGCAGCTCCCTCACAGGGGTGGCCCACACAGATACGCAGTATTTT. This encodes CASSSLTGVAHTDTQYF.

V is TRBV7-8 and J is TRBJ2-7, with TRBD2 identical over 14 bases. V lost 4 bases, J lost 4 bases, and 18 bases stayed unmatched. Germline V gene sequence: CDR1 SGHVS, CDR2 FQNEAQ. This CDR3 has 20 residues. The CDR3 DNA is TGTGCCAGCAGCTCATCCGAGCCGGGACTAGCGGGAGCGCAACAATACGAGCAGTACTTC. Protein: CASSSSEPGLAGAQQYEQYF.

J is TRBJ2-1 and V is TRBV27, with 11 bases matching TRBD2. V shed 5 bases and J 0 bases; nucleotides not matched to a gene: 3. CDR3 length: 16 residues. The germline V gene encodes CDR1 MNHEY and CDR2 SMNVEV (reference sequence). The CDR3 spells CASSPGTSGSYNEQFF. CDR3 DNA: TGTGCCAGCAGTCCCGGGACTAGCGGCTCCTACAATGAGCAGTTCTTC.

J is TRBJ2-2 and V is TRBV5-6; 8 nucleotides match TRBD2. With 0 bases clipped from V and 3 bases from J, the junction kept 4 bases outside the gene matches. CDR3 length equals 16 residues. The germline V gene encodes CDR1 SGHDT and CDR2 YYEEEE. The CDR3 sequence is CASSLGVAGYTGELFF. CDR3 bases: TGTGCCAGCAGCTTGGGGGTAGCGGGGTACACCGGGGAGCTGTTTTTT.

The chain employs TRBV5-8 and TRBJ2-2, with TRBD2 matching 12 bases. In germline, CDR1 is SGHTS, CDR2 YDEGEE. This CDR3 comprises 16 residues. Trimming took 0 bases from V and 5 from J; bases not matched to a gene: 2. CDR3 DNA: TGTGCCAGCAGCTTGGGAGGACTAGCGGGAACCGGGGAGCTGTTTTTT. This translates into CASSLGGLAGTGELFF.

The table lists this clone with a few counts. V is TRBV19 and J is TRBJ2-1; 11 bases map to TRBD1. CDR3 size: 17 residues. V trimming: 6 bases; J trimming: 7 bases; junction bases outside the gene matches: 14. Germline CDR1 is LNHDA and CDR2 is SQIVND (reference sequence). Here the CDR3 reads CASSPYPRTGGKNEQFF. In DNA form, the CDR3 reads TGTGCCAGTAGCCCTTACCCCCGGACAGGGGGCAAGAATGAGCAGTTCTTC.

CDR3 nucleotide sequence: TGTGCCAGCAGTGTCAACTCTGGAAACACCATATATTTT. Protein sequence: CASSVNSGNTIYF. The rearrangement links TRBV6-4 to TRBJ1-3; no reliable D call. Germline V gene data show CDR1 as MRHNA and CDR2 as SNTAGT. The length of the CDR3 is 13 residues. V lost 4 bases, J lost 0 bases, and 4 bases lay in between.

The chain employs TRBV11-2 and TRBJ2-7; 8 bases are a match to TRBD2. The V gene end was trimmed by 5 bases and the J gene end by 0 bases; junction bases not matched to a gene: 9. The CDR3 totals 16 residues. Germline V lookup: CDR1 SGHAT, CDR2 FQNNGV. The CDR3 DNA sequence: TGTGCCAGCAGCCCCGGGAGGGGCGGAAGCTCCTACGAGCAGTACTTC. Translation: CASSPGRGGSSYEQYF.

The chain couples TRBV7-2 to TRBJ1-5; a weak D match, TRBD1 (5 bases). CDR3 length equals 16 residues. Looked up from germline, CDR1 is SGHTA and CDR2 is FQGNSA. Trimming removed 1 base from V and 2 bases from J, with 12 bases in between. This CDR3 reads CASSLGGGAGNQPQHF. The CDR3 DNA reads TGTGCCAGCAGCTTAGGTGGCGGGGCTGGCAATCAGCCCCAGCATTTT.